These T cell receptor beta chains were read from a single sample in a study of blood T cell repertoires in COVID-19. Using immunoSEQ multiplex PCR, the repertoire was profiled, and TCRdb retains in-frame clones only, with some absent. Among roughly 170,000 clones listed, over 65% were seen once. What was sequenced was peripheral blood. These TCRs come from an elderly woman with acute or convalescent COVID-19. CDR3s include the opening cysteine and the closing phenylalanine or tryptophan. D genes are given only for firm matches. Clone size is not always given. Where it is, it says once, few, many or a class for expanded clones.

size	V	J	D	CDR3	DNA
-	TRBV30	TRBJ1-2	TRBD1	CAWSSTGSYGYTF	TGTGCCTGGAGTTCGACAGGGAGCTATGGCTACACCTTC
few	TRBV5-1	TRBJ1-2	-	CASSLIAENRDYGYTF	TGCGCCAGCAGCTTAATAGCAGAGAATCGCGACTATGGCTACACCTTC
-	TRBV28	TRBJ1-5	-	CASLAQADQPQHF	TGTGCCAGCCTTGCCCAAGCGGATCAGCCCCAGCATTTT
-	TRBV7-6	TRBJ2-7	TRBD1	CASSLGGSGTGVEQYF	TGTGCCAGCAGCTTAGGAGGATCGGGGACAGGGGTCGAGCAGTACTTC
-	TRBV7-3	TRBJ2-1	TRBD2	CASSLKGLEVRQFF	TGTGCCAGCAGCTTAAAAGGACTAGAGGTTCGGCAGTTCTTC
-	TRBV30	TRBJ2-3	-	CAWNVGLSSTDTQYF	TGTGCCTGGAACGTGGGGCTGTCTAGCACAGATACGCAGTATTTT
few	TRBV9	TRBJ2-7	TRBD2	CASSIGTSGTEQYF	TGTGCCAGCAGCATCGGGACTAGCGGGACCGAGCAGTACTTC
-	TRBV5-1	TRBJ2-3	TRBD2	CASSPGLVGTDTQYF	TGCGCCAGCAGCCCCGGACTAGTCGGCACAGATACGCAGTATTTT
-	TRBV3-1/TRBV3-2	TRBJ2-5	-	CASSQLQETQYF	TGTGCCAGCAGCCAATTACAAGAGACCCAGTACTTC
-	TRBV25-1	TRBJ2-3	TRBD1	CASSEFGWGQGAEDTQYF	TGTGCCAGCAGTGAATTTGGGTGGGGACAGGGGGCGGAAGATACGCAGTATTTT
-	TRBV2	TRBJ2-3	TRBD1	CAGRQGLGTDTQYF	TGTGCCGGTAGACAGGGGTTGGGCACAGATACGCAGTATTTT
-	TRBV7-2	TRBJ2-3	-	CASSRDSPTDTQYF	TGTGCCAGCAGTCGAGACTCCCCCACAGATACGCAGTATTTT
-	TRBV3-1/TRBV3-2	TRBJ1-2	TRBD1	CASSSGQSYGYTF	TGTGCCAGCAGCTCGGGACAGAGCTATGGCTACACCTTC
-	TRBV10-1	TRBJ2-3	-	CASSPSERVGTQYF	TGCGCCAGCAGCCCCTCGGAGCGGGTCGGTACGCAGTATTTT
once	TRBV24-1	TRBJ1-5	-	CATSDRWGVQPQHF	TGTGCCACCAGTGATCGCTGGGGGGTCCAGCCCCAGCATTTT
-	TRBV6-5	TRBJ2-7	-	CASSPGAARAYEQYF	TGTGCCAGCAGTCCTGGGGCCGCCAGGGCCTACGAGCAGTACTTC
-	TRBV9	TRBJ2-3	-	CASSTGLSTDTQYF	TGTGCCAGCAGCACGGGACTTTCCACAGATACGCAGTATTTT
few	TRBV28	TRBJ1-5	TRBD1	CASKTDRAQPQHF	TGTGCCAGCAAAACGGACAGGGCTCAGCCCCAGCATTTT
once	TRBV5-6	TRBJ2-5	TRBD2	CASSLAGLGETQYF	TGTGCCAGCAGCTTGGCGGGACTAGGGGAGACCCAGTACTTC
-	TRBV14	TRBJ2-7	-	CASSKRSRAPLKDEQYF	TGTGCCAGCAGTAAAAGGAGTCGCGCCCCATTAAAGGACGAGCAGTACTTC
-	TRBV7-2	TRBJ1-1	-	CASSLAGVGGSPEAFF	TGTGCCAGCAGCTTAGCGGGTGTAGGGGGTTCGCCTGAAGCTTTCTTT
-	TRBV18	TRBJ1-2	-	CASSPGIEGTNYGYTF	TGTGCCAGCTCACCGGGTATAGAGGGAACGAACTATGGCTACACCTTC
-	TRBV10-3	TRBJ2-2	TRBD2	CAIGASGMTNTGELFF	TGTGCCATCGGGGCTAGCGGCATGACGAACACCGGGGAGCTGTTTTTT
few	TRBV28	TRBJ1-2	-	CASSNGGRDYGYTF	TGTGCCAGCAGTAACGGGGGGCGCGACTATGGCTACACCTTC
-	TRBV19	TRBJ2-7	-	CASSIGTVGEQYF	TGTGCCAGTAGTATAGGGACAGTCGGCGAGCAGTACTTC
-	TRBV7-9	TRBJ1-5	TRBD1	CASSSGQDQPQHF	TGTGCCAGCAGCTCCGGACAGGATCAGCCCCAGCATTTT
-	TRBV5-6	TRBJ1-1	-	CASSLAITGNTEAFF	TGTGCCAGCAGCTTGGCCATTACAGGGAACACTGAAGCTTTCTTT
-	TRBV15	TRBJ2-1	-	CATSRDLSLALGHEQFF	TGTGCCACCAGCAGAGATCTATCGCTAGCGTTGGGACATGAGCAGTTCTTC
-	TRBV18	TRBJ2-4	-	CASSTGTAGNIQYF	TGTGCCAGCTCAACCGGGACAGCGGGAAACATTCAGTACTTC
-	TRBV5-1	TRBJ2-4	-	CASSLGLAKNIQYF	TGCGCCAGCAGCTTAGGACTAGCCAAAAACATTCAGTACTTC
-	TRBV27	TRBJ2-7	-	CASSLRVSPPYYEQYF	TGTGCCAGCAGTTTACGGGTTTCCCCCCCCTACTACGAGCAGTACTTC
-	TRBV2	TRBJ1-3	TRBD1	CASSEEGAPGNTIYF	TGTGCCAGCAGTGAGGAGGGGGCGCCGGGAAACACCATATATTTT
-	TRBV7-4	TRBJ2-7	-	CASTREQYF	TGTGCCAGCACTCGGGAGCAGTACTTC
-	TRBV3-1/TRBV3-2	TRBJ2-7	TRBD2	CASSQGPPGLASYEQYF	TGTGCCAGCAGCCAAGGGCCTCCGGGACTAGCGTCCTACGAGCAGTACTTC
-	TRBV3-1/TRBV3-2	TRBJ2-7	-	CASSQDTGRYEQYF	TGTGCCAGCAGCCAAGATACGGGTCGGTACGAGCAGTACTTC
-	TRBV6-5	TRBJ2-5	-	CTSTGSPGGETQYF	TGTACCAGCACCGGGTCACCAGGAGGAGAGACCCAGTACTTC
few	TRBV7-8	TRBJ2-5	-	CASSYQGVQETQYF	TGTGCCAGCAGCTATCAGGGTGTCCAAGAGACCCAGTACTTC
few	TRBV23-1	TRBJ1-5	-	CASSQSAGRQPQHF	TGCGCCAGCAGTCAATCAGCAGGGCGGCAGCCCCAGCATTTT
-	TRBV3-1/TRBV3-2	TRBJ2-2	TRBD2	CASSQVPSGNTGELFF	TGTGCCAGCAGCCAAGTTCCTAGCGGGAACACCGGGGAGCTGTTTTTT
-	TRBV6-5	TRBJ2-3	-	CASTRGDTQYF	TGTGCCAGCACCCGAGGAGATACGCAGTATTTT